One sample yielded the 3 T cell receptor beta chains listed below, sequenced in a study of shared clonotypes between healthy human individuals. TCRdb's table, derived via immunoSEQ multiplex PCR, lists solely in-frame clones and lacks some. The sample lists millions of clones, 85% to 95% occurring once. What was sequenced was naive CD4+ T cells sorted from blood. Subset given: CD45RA+ positively selected. These receptors were collected from a man aged 18-30 years in good health.

The J gene is TRBJ2-7, the V gene TRBV18; the D is unclear. The CDR3 sequence is 12 residues long. V was trimmed by 5 bases and J by 3 bases, leaving 8 bases between them. Germline V gene sequence: CDR1 KGHSH, CDR2 LQKENI. The CDR3 spells CASSSTNYEQYF. For the CDR3, the DNA is TGTGCCAGCTCAAGTACCAACTACGAGCAGTACTTC.

The chain has TRBV2 and TRBJ2-7; D may be TRBD1 (6 bases). CDR3 length equals 12 residues. Germline CDR1 SNHLY, CDR2 FYNNEI. Trimming took off 10 bases at V and 3 bases at J, with 13 bases between the two ends. In DNA form, the CDR3 reads TGTGCCATAATATGGGACAACTACGAGCAGTACTTC. Translating gives CAIIWDNYEQYF.

The V gene is TRBV7-9, the J gene TRBJ1-2; TRBD1 is a possible D gene (6 bases). V was shortened by 6 bases and J by 4 bases, with 18 bases between the two germline ends. Germline V gene sequence: CDR1 SEHNR, CDR2 FQNEAQ (reference sequence). This CDR3 comprises 15 residues. The CDR3 nucleotides are TGTGCCAGCAGTTCCCTGGTCGGGACACCCTATGGCTACACCTTC. It codes for CASSSLVGTPYGYTF.